This T cell receptor beta chain was sequenced in a study of regulatory T cells in long-lasting Graves disease. Study in general: Persistent cases were those of Graves' disease that involved over 5 years of antithyroid drugs with positive TSH receptor antibodies.

Time point here: persistent/refractory GD, antithyroid drugs over 5 years with positive TRAb. PBMCs provided the RNA from which the TCR library was made. Graves' disease diagnosis relied on American Thyroid Association guidelines. This CDR3 spans 15 amino acids. Trimming cost V 5 bases and J 2 bases, with 15 bases left between them. CDR1 and CDR2 (germline): SGHAT, FQNNGV. Both iRepertoire HTBI primers and Arm-PCR of CDR3 regions were used to build the TCR beta libraries. Each CDR3 protein gets one entry after TCRdb re-called the multiplex PCR reads with MiXCR. The sample shows about 660,000 distinct CDR3 sequences, about 30% of them seen only once.

The J gene is TRBJ1-2, the V gene TRBV11-2; no firm D call. The clonotype comes from a female donor with Graves disease. This specimen was peripheral blood mononuclear cells (PBMCs), taken when the disease was refractory, from a patient treated with antithyroid drugs. CDR3 protein: CASSPGPGLNYGYTF. CDR3 DNA sequence: TGTGCCAGCAGCCCCGGGCCAGGATTAAACTATGGCTACACCTTC.